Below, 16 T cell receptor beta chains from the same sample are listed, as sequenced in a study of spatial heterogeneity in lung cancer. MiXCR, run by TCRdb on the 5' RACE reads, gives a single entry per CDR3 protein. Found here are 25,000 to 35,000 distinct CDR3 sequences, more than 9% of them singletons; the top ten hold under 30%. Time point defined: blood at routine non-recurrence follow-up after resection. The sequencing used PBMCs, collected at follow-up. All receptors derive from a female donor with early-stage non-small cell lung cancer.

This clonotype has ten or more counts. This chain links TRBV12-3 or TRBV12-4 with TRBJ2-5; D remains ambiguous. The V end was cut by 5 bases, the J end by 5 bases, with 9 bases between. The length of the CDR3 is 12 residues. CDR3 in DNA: TGTGCCAGCAGTCCAAGTACGGAGACCCAGTACTTC. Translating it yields CASSPSTETQYF.

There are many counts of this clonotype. CDR3 amino acids: CASSGPDYEQYF. As DNA, the CDR3 is TGTGCCAGCAGCGGACCCGACTACGAGCAGTACTTC. V and J are TRBV6-2 or TRBV6-3 and TRBJ2-7, with D uncertain. V was cut by 6 bases and J by 3 bases, with 9 bases left in between. The CDR3 is made up of 12 amino acids. CDR1 is MNHEY, CDR2 SVGEGT, per germline.

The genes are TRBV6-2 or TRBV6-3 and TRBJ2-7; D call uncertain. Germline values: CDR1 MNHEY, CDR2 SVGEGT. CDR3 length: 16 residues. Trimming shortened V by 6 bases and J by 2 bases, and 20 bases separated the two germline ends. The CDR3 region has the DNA TGTGCCAGCAGCCCCAACGCGGCAGCGAAGCCCTACGAGCAGTACTTC. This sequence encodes CASSPNAAAKPYEQYF.

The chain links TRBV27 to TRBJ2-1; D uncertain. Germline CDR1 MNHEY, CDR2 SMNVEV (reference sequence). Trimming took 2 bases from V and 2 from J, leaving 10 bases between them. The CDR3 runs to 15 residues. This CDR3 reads CASSLAAHPYNEQFF. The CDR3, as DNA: TGTGCCAGCAGTTTAGCGGCCCACCCCTACAATGAGCAGTTCTTC.

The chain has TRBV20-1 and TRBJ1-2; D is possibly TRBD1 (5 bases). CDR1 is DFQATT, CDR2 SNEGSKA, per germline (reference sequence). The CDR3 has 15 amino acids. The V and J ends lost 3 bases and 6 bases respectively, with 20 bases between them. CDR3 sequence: CSASPEPGLRNGYTF. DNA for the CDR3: TGCAGTGCTAGTCCCGAACCGGGACTTAGGAATGGCTACACCTTC.

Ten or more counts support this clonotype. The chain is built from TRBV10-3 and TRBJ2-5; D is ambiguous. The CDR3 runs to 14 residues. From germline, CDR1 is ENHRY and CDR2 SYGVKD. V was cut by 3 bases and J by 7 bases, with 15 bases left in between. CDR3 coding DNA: TGTGCCATCAGTGAAGGAGAATCTTACGTGACCCAGTACTTC. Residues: CAISEGESYVTQYF.

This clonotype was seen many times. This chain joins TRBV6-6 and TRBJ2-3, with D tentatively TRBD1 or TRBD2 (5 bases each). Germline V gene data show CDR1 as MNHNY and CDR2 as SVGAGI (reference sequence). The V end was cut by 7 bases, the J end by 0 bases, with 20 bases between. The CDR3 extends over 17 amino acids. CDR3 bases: TGTGCCAGCACCCCGGGGCTAGCAACGTCTAGCACAGATACGCAGTATTTT. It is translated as CASTPGLATSSTDTQYF.

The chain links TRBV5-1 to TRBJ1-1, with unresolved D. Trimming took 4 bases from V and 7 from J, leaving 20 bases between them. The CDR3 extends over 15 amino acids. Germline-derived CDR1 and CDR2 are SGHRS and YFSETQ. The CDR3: CASSPRTTRNGEAFF. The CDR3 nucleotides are TGCGCCAGCAGCCCGCGGACGACACGGAATGGTGAAGCTTTCTTT.

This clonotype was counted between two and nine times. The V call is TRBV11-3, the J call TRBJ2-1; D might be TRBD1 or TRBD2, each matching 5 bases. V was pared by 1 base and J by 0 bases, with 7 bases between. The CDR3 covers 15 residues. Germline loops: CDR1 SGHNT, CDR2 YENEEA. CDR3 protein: CASSLGGDSYNEQFF. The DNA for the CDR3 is TGTGCCAGCAGCTTAGGAGGGGACTCCTACAATGAGCAGTTCTTC.

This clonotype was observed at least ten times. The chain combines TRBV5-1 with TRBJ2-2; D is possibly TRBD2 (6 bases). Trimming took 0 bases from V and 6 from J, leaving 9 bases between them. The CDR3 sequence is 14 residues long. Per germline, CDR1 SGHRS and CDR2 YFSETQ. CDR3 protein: CASSLAAGSGELFF. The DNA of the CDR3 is TGCGCCAGCAGCTTGGCGGCGGGGTCCGGGGAGCTGTTTTTT.

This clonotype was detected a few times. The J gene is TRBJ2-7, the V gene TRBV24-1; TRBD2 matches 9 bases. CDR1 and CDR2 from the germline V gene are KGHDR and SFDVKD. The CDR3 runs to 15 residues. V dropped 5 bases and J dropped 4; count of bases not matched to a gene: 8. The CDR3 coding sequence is TGTGCCACCAGTGCCCCGGGACTAGCCAATTACGAGCAGTACTTC. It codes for CATSAPGLANYEQYF.

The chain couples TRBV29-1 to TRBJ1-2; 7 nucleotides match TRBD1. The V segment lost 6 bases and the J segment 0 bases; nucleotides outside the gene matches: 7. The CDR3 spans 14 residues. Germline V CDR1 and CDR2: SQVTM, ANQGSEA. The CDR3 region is CSVAQGLTNYGYTF. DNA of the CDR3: TGCAGCGTCGCACAGGGGCTAACTAACTATGGCTACACCTTC.

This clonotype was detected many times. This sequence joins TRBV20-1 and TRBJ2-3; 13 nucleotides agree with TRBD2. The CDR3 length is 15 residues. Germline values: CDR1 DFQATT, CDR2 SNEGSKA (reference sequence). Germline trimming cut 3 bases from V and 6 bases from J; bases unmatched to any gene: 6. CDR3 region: CSASGLAGVSDTQYF. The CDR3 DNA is TGCAGTGCTAGCGGACTAGCGGGGGTCTCGGATACGCAGTATTTT.

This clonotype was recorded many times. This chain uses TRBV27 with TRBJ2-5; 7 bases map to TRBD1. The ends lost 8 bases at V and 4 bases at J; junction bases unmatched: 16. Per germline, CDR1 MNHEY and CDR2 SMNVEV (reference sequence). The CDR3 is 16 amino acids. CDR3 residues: CASARQGSIGGETQYF. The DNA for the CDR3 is TGTGCCAGCGCCCGACAGGGTTCGATTGGTGGAGAGACCCAGTACTTC.

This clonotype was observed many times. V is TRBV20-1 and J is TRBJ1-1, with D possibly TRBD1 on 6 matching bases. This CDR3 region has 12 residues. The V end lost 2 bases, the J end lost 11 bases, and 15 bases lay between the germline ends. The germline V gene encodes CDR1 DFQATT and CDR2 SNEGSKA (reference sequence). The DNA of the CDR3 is TGCAGTGCTAGACCACAGGGTTTCGTTGCTTTCTTT. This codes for CSARPQGFVAFF.

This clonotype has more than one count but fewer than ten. This CDR3 is CASSTSGAGELFF. CDR3 nucleotides: TGTGCCAGCAGCACCTCTGGGGCCGGGGAGCTGTTTTTT. This sequence joins TRBV7-6 and TRBJ2-2; D uncertain. CDR1 and CDR2 (germline): SGHVS, FNYEAQ. The CDR3 loop spans 13 amino acids. Trimming shortened V by 5 bases and J by 6 bases, and 10 bases separated the two germline ends.